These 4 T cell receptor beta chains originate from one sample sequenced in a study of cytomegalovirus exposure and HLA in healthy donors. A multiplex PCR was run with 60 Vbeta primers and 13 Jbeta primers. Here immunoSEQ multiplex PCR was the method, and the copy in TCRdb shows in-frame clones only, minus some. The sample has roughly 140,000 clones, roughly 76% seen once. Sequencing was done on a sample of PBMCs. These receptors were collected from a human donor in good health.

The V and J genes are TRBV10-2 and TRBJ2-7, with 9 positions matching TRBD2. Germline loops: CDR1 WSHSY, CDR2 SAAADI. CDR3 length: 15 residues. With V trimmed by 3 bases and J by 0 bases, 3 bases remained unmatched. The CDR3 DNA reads TGCGCCAGCAGTGACTATAGCGGGAGCTCCTACGAGCAGTACTTC. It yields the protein CASSDYSGSSYEQYF.

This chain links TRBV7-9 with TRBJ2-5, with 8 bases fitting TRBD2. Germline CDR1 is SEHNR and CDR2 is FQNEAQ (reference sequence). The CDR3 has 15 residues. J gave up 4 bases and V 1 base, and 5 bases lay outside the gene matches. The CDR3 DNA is TGTGCCAGCAGCTTAGATCGGACTAGCAGAGAGACCCAGTACTTC. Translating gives CASSLDRTSRETQYF.

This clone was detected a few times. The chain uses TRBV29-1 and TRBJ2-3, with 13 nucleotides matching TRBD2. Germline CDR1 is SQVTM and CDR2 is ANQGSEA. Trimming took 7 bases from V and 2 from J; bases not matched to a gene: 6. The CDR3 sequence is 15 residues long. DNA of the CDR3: TGCAGCGCCGAAGGGACTAGCGGGGACACAGATACGCAGTATTTT. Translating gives CSAEGTSGDTDTQYF.

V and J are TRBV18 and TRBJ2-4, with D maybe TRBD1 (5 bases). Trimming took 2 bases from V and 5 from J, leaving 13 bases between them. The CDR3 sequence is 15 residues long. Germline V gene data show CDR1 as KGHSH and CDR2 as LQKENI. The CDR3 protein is CASSPAAGNQNIQYF. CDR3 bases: TGTGCCAGCTCACCAGCGGCAGGGAATCAAAACATTCAGTACTTC.